Below, 5 T cell receptor beta chains from the same sample are listed, as sequenced in a study of shared clonotypes between healthy human individuals. Repertoires were generated with immunoSEQ multiplex PCR, while TCRdb's copy carries only in-frame clones and drops some. Seen here are some 1,400,000 clones, roughly 95% observed once, and the top ten hold approximately 1%. Sample: naive CD4+ T cells sorted from blood. As for subset: CD45RA+ positively selected. These receptor sequences come from a young man in good health.

As for this clone: The sample has other DNA sequences that encode this CDR3 too. This chain uses TRBV7-9 with TRBJ2-5, with a weak D call TRBD1 (6 bases). The CDR3 covers 13 residues. Per the germline V gene, CDR1 is SEHNR and CDR2 is FQNEAQ (reference sequence). Trimming pared 5 bases from V and 2 bases from J, leaving 9 bases between. The CDR3 region has the DNA TGTGCCAGCAGCCGGGGACAACAAGAGACCCAGTACTTC. Amino acid sequence: CASSRGQQETQYF.

The chain links TRBV7-2 to TRBJ1-4; TRBD1 aligns across 9 bases. J lost 10 bases, V lost 0 bases, and 3 bases had no gene match. The CDR3 consists of 14 residues. The germline V gene has CDR1 SGHTA and CDR2 FQGNSA. Here the CDR3 reads CASSLAPTGGKLFF. CDR3 bases: TGTGCCAGCAGCTTAGCCCCGACAGGGGGAAAACTGTTTTTT.

This chain links TRBV9 with TRBJ2-3; D is undetermined. The V gene's germline CDR1 is SGDLS and CDR2 YYNGEE. The CDR3 length is 13 residues. V lost 0 bases and J lost 7, with 9 bases in between. In DNA form, the CDR3 reads TGTGCCAGCAGCGTAGCCGCAAGCAATACGCAGTATTTT. It encodes CASSVAASNTQYF.

The chain combines TRBV10-3 with TRBJ2-1; 14 bases fit TRBD2. Germline V CDR1 and CDR2: ENHRY, SYGVKD. This CDR3 has 21 residues. V shed 0 bases and J 7 bases; nucleotides not matched to a gene: 17. This CDR3 reads CAISESGTGGLAGAKRNEQFF. The DNA of the CDR3 is TGTGCCATCAGTGAGTCGGGGACAGGGGGACTAGCGGGAGCCAAGAGGAATGAGCAGTTCTTC.

The J gene is TRBJ2-1, the V gene TRBV2; a weak D match, TRBD2 (5 bases). CDR3 size: 12 residues. The germline CDR1 and CDR2 sequences are SNHLY and FYNNEI. V lost 6 bases and J lost 8, with 11 bases in between. This CDR3 reads CASRPGNYEQFF. CDR3 nucleotides: TGTGCCAGCAGGCCCGGGAATTATGAGCAGTTCTTC.